Following are 10 T cell receptor beta chains from one sample sequenced in a study of CD8 T cells in ankylosing spondylitis. TCRdb independently ran MiXCR on the 5' RACE reads; one entry per CDR3 protein. The sample has around 390,000 distinct CDR3 sequences, around 20% seen once; the top ten hold about 16%. Notes on the study in general: A motif of 7 to 9 highly homologous TCR beta variants was seen as apparently characteristic of ankylosing spondylitis blood.

Their antigen targets remain unknown. Material for sequencing was blood, either unsorted or a sorted T cell fraction (not recorded which). The receptors here all came from a male donor with ankylosing spondylitis.

In its sample, this clonotype was seen a few times. The rearrangement joins TRBV29-1 to TRBJ2-2; D remains ambiguous. CDR3 length equals 14 residues. Trimming cost V 3 bases and J 1 base, with 9 bases left between them. The germline gives CDR1 SQVTM, CDR2 ANQGSEA. CDR3 protein: CSVDGRMNTGELFF. CDR3 DNA: TGCAGCGTTGATGGGCGAATGAACACCGGGGAGCTGTTTTTT.

The rearrangement uses TRBV14 and TRBJ1-2; a possible D gene is TRBD1 (6 bases). CDR3 length equals 15 residues. Looked up from germline, CDR1 is SGHDN and CDR2 is FVKESK. The V gene lost 4 bases and the J gene lost 2 bases, with 14 bases spanning the gap. The CDR3 region is CASSLPGAENYGYTF. The CDR3 nucleotides are TGTGCCAGCAGCCTTCCGGGGGCAGAAAACTATGGCTACACCTTC. Full variable domain (outside the CDR3, taken from reference TRBV14 and TRBJ1-2): EAGVTQFPSHSVIEKGQTVTLRCDPISGHDNLYWYRRVMGKEIKFLLHFVKESKQDESGMPNNRFLAERTGGTYSTLKVQPAELEDSGVYFCASSLPGAENYGYTFGSGTRLTVV.

The chain combines TRBV7-2 with TRBJ2-1, with TRBD2 matching 9 bases. Germline assignment: CDR1 SGHTA and CDR2 FQGNSA. This CDR3 spans 15 amino acids. The ends lost 6 bases at V and 9 bases at J; junction bases unmatched: 12. Written as DNA, the CDR3 is TGTGCCAGCAGTCTTACTAGCGGGTTAATTGGTGAGCAGTTCTTC. This gives the protein CASSLTSGLIGEQFF.

This clonotype was counted only a few times. The rearrangement links TRBV29-1 to TRBJ2-3; 16 nucleotides match TRBD2. With V trimmed by 4 bases and J by 6 bases, 1 base remained unmatched. The CDR3 has 14 residues. Germline CDR1 SQVTM, CDR2 ANQGSEA. CDR3 DNA sequence: TGCAGCGTTGCGGGACTAGCGGGGGGGGATACGCAGTATTTT. Its protein product is CSVAGLAGGDTQYF.

V usage is TRBV24-1 and J usage is TRBJ2-1; D perhaps matches TRBD1 (6 bases). Germline CDR1 reads KGHDR; CDR2 reads SFDVKD. V lost 9 bases and J lost 4, with 9 bases in between. CDR3 length: 12 residues. In DNA form, the CDR3 reads TGTGCCACCCAGGGGAAGTACAATGAGCAGTTCTTC. It specifies CATQGKYNEQFF.

The chain joins TRBV7-3 to TRBJ1-1, with D perhaps matching TRBD1 (6 bases). CDR3 size: 14 residues. The V and J ends lost 2 bases and 4 bases respectively, with 11 bases between them. Looked up from germline, CDR1 is SGHTA and CDR2 is FQGTGA. Written as DNA, the CDR3 is TGTGCCAGCAGCTTATCCAGGGGTGCCACTGAAGCTTTCTTT. It is translated as CASSLSRGATEAFF.

The gene calls are TRBV12-3 or TRBV12-4 and TRBJ2-3; a possible D gene is TRBD2 (6 bases). The CDR3 has 15 amino acids. The V end lost 6 bases, the J end lost 0 bases, and 13 bases lay between the germline ends. CDR3 nucleotide sequence: TGTGCCAGCAGCCCTAGGCGGGGAAGCACAGATACGCAGTATTTT. This codes for CASSPRRGSTDTQYF.

The chain recombines TRBV7-2 with TRBJ2-2; D is undetermined. CDR1 SGHTA and CDR2 FQGNSA come from the germline V gene. V gave up 5 bases and J gave up 3 bases, with 4 bases separating them. The CDR3 length is 12 residues. The CDR3 region has the DNA TGTGCCAGCAGCACCTACACCGGGGAGCTGTTTTTT. It translates to CASSTYTGELFF.

This clonotype was picked up many times. The CDR3 DNA reads TGCAGCGTTGAAGAGACTTCTGAGCAGTTCTTC. Residues: CSVEETSEQFF. The gene calls are TRBV29-1 and TRBJ2-1, with D hard to call. Trimming pared 0 bases from V and 9 bases from J, leaving 6 bases between. The germline V gene encodes CDR1 SQVTM and CDR2 ANQGSEA. The CDR3 covers 11 residues.

This clonotype was seen just once. Written as DNA, the CDR3 is TGTGCTACGAACAGGGGCCCTGAAGCTTTCTTT. Translation gives CATNRGPEAFF. The chain carries TRBV6-2 or TRBV6-3 and TRBJ1-1; 7 bases are shared with TRBD1. This CDR3 region has 11 residues. The germline CDR1 and CDR2 sequences are MNHEY and SVGEGT.